One sample yielded the 30 T cell receptor beta chains listed below, sequenced in a study of glioma-infiltrating T cells after dendritic cell vaccination. TCRdb's copy holds only in-frame clones and misses some; the assay was immunoSEQ multiplex PCR. The sample lists 85,000 to 95,000 clones, more than 75% seen once, with 15% to 19% in the top ten. The sequenced sample was blood, obtained before dendritic cell vaccination. Every receptor here comes from a human donor with glioblastoma.

The chain couples TRBV15 to TRBJ1-2, with D possibly matching TRBD1 (6 bases). This CDR3 is built from 14 residues. V lost 2 bases and J 6 bases, leaving 13 bases between the germline ends. The germline CDR1 and CDR2 sequences are LNHNV and YYDKDF (reference sequence). DNA for the CDR3: TGTGCCACCAGCAGATCTCAGGGGTCCGATGGCTACACCTTC. Its translation is CATSRSQGSDGYTF.

The sample holds one count of this clone. J is TRBJ2-7 and V is TRBV19, with D perhaps TRBD1 (6 bases). Germline CDR1 LNHDA, CDR2 SQIVND (reference sequence). The CDR3 extends over 14 amino acids. Trimming left V 1 base short and J 5 bases short, with 12 bases between. CDR3 amino acids: CASSIGTGSHEQYF. In DNA, the CDR3 is TGTGCCAGTAGTATAGGTACAGGGTCCCACGAGCAGTACTTC.

The chain recombines TRBV9 with TRBJ2-1; TRBD2 matches at 15 bases. Germline loops: CDR1 SGDLS, CDR2 YYNGEE. CDR3 length: 17 amino acids. V lost 3 bases and J lost 2; bases outside the gene matches: 3. CDR3 nucleotides: TGTGCCAGCAGCGAGAGGACTAGCGGGAGGGCCTACAATGAGCAGTTCTTC. Protein sequence: CASSERTSGRAYNEQFF.

The genes are TRBV9 and TRBJ2-2; the D gene is possibly TRBD2 (6 bases). With 4 bases removed from V and 0 bases from J, the gap between germline ends came to 10 bases. Germline V CDR1 and CDR2: SGDLS, YYNGEE. This CDR3 spans 15 amino acids. The CDR3 coding sequence is TGTGCCAGCAGCCCCCGGAGGGCGAACACCGGGGAGCTGTTTTTT. Translation: CASSPRRANTGELFF.

V and J are TRBV6-1 and TRBJ1-1, with D possibly matching TRBD1 (5 bases). Per germline, CDR1 MNHNS and CDR2 SASEGT. V lost 7 bases, J lost 4 bases, and 19 bases lay in between. This CDR3 spans 15 amino acids. The CDR3 DNA is TGTGCCAGCATTGGTGGTATAGGGGTGGTCACTGAAGCTTTCTTT. Translated, it gives CASIGGIGVVTEAFF.

This chain connects TRBV4-1 to TRBJ2-7, with D unclear. The CDR3 sequence is 14 residues long. Germline CDR1 and CDR2: MGHRA and YSYEKL. The ends were cut back, 0 bases at V and 2 bases at J, with 8 bases in the middle. The CDR3 coding sequence is TGCGCCAGCAGCCAAGAAGACTTTACCTACGAGCAGTACTTC. It encodes CASSQEDFTYEQYF.

About this clone itself: Other DNA sequences in the sample encode the same CDR3. The chain joins TRBV19 to TRBJ2-7; the match to TRBD2 covers 10 bases. Germline V gene lookup returns CDR1 LNHDA and CDR2 SQIVND (reference sequence). This CDR3 has 16 residues. Losses at the gene ends were 0 bases for V and 0 bases for J; bases not matched to a gene: 2. CDR3 protein: CASSIDPSGSSYEQYF. The CDR3 DNA reads TGTGCCAGTAGTATAGATCCTAGCGGGAGCTCCTACGAGCAGTACTTC.

V usage is TRBV4-2 and J usage is TRBJ2-5, with TRBD2 matching over 13 bases. V was pared by 0 bases and J by 0 bases, with 4 bases of the junction left unmatched. CDR1 LGHNA and CDR2 YNFKEQ come from the germline V gene. The CDR3 consists of 18 residues. CDR3 DNA: TGTGCCAGCAGCCAAGAGGGGGGGACTAGCGGGGACCAAGAGACCCAGTACTTC. It translates to CASSQEGGTSGDQETQYF.

This chain uses TRBV20-1 with TRBJ2-1, with D unresolved. Germline assignment: CDR1 DFQATT and CDR2 SNEGSKA (reference sequence). The CDR3 is made up of 11 amino acids. V lost 3 bases, J lost 3 bases, and 3 bases lay in between. This chain's CDR3 is CSASNYNEQFF. CDR3 nucleotides: TGCAGTGCTAGTAACTACAATGAGCAGTTCTTC.

The chain recombines TRBV9 with TRBJ1-5, with a possible D match to TRBD1 (5 bases). The CDR3 extends over 14 amino acids. The V end lost 0 bases, the J end lost 6 bases, and 10 bases lay between the germline ends. Germline loops: CDR1 SGDLS, CDR2 YYNGEE. The CDR3 bases are TGTGCCAGCAGCGTAGATGGGGGGGGTCAGCCCCAGCATTTT. This encodes CASSVDGGGQPQHF.

Here the CDR3 reads CASSLMGGNQETQYF. In DNA, the CDR3 is TGTGCCAGCAGCTTAATGGGCGGGAACCAAGAGACCCAGTACTTC. The rearrangement joins TRBV7-3 to TRBJ2-5, with a tentative D call TRBD2 (6 bases). From germline, CDR1 is SGHTA and CDR2 FQGTGA. This CDR3 has 15 residues. Trimming removed 1 base from V and 0 bases from J, with 9 bases in between.

The CDR3 loop reads CASSIGRGGFDTQYF. DNA of the CDR3: TGTGCCAGTAGTATAGGGCGGGGGGGGTTCGATACGCAGTATTTT. The chain has TRBV19 and TRBJ2-3; 9 bases are shared with TRBD2. CDR1 and CDR2 (germline): LNHDA, SQIVND (reference sequence). This CDR3 has 15 residues. The V and J ends lost 1 base and 6 bases, in that order; junction bases with no gene match: 5.

J is TRBJ1-2 and V is TRBV2, with a possible D match to TRBD1 (6 bases). The CDR3 is 14 amino acids. The germline V gene encodes CDR1 SNHLY and CDR2 FYNNEI. The V end was cut by 6 bases, the J end by 4 bases, with 15 bases between. Here the CDR3 reads CASRGNRVVYGYTF. CDR3 DNA sequence: TGTGCCAGCAGGGGGAACAGGGTGGTCTATGGCTACACCTTC. Full variable domain (remainder filled in from reference TRBV2 and TRBJ1-2): EPEVTQTPSHQVTQMGQEVILRCVPISNHLYFYWYRQILGQKVEFLVSFYNNEISEKSEIFDDQFSVERPDGSNFTLKIRSTKLEDSAMYFCASRGNRVVYGYTFGSGTRLTVV.

The J gene is TRBJ2-4, the V gene TRBV9, with D possibly matching TRBD1 (6 bases). The CDR3 covers 15 residues. Germline V gives CDR1 SGDLS, CDR2 YYNGEE. The V end lost 6 bases, the J end lost 5 bases, and 18 bases lay between the germline ends. CDR3 in DNA: TGTGCCAGCAACACCTACGGGACACAGGAAAACATTCAGTACTTC. Its translation: CASNTYGTQENIQYF.

This sequence joins TRBV4-3 and TRBJ1-4; 8 positions agree with TRBD1. Losses at the gene ends were 0 bases for V and 6 bases for J; bases not matched to a gene: 3. Germline CDR1 is LGHNA and CDR2 is YSLEER. The CDR3 extends over 15 amino acids. The CDR3 bases are TGCGCCAGCAGCCAAGATCCAGGGGGCGATGAAAAACTGTTTTTT. Protein sequence: CASSQDPGGDEKLFF.

The J gene is TRBJ1-1, the V gene TRBV5-1; the D is unclear. The CDR3 has 13 amino acids. Trimming left V 7 bases short and J 0 bases short, with 10 bases between. CDR1 and CDR2 from the germline V gene are SGHRS and YFSETQ. This CDR3 reads CASGSVMNTEAFF. CDR3 nucleotides: TGCGCCAGCGGCTCAGTTATGAACACTGAAGCTTTCTTT. Together with reference TRBV5-1 and TRBJ1-1, the CDR3 gives the full variable domain: KAGVTQTPRYLIKTRGQQVTLSCSPISGHRSVSWYQQTPGQGLQFLFEYFSETQRNKGNFPGRFSGRQFSNSRSEMNVSTLELGDSALYLCASGSVMNTEAFFGQGTRLTVV.

V usage is TRBV4-2 and J usage is TRBJ2-1, with TRBD1 matching 7 bases. V was pared by 1 base and J by 9 bases, with 3 bases of the junction left unmatched. The CDR3 runs 13 residues. Germline CDR1 is LGHNA and CDR2 is YNFKEQ. Written as DNA, the CDR3 is TGTGCCAGCAGCCAAGGGCCAGGGGGTGAGCAGTTCTTC. Protein: CASSQGPGGEQFF.

On this clone: Germline and junction disagree at one end, which may indicate a read error. V gene TRBV10-3 combines with J gene TRBJ1-4; the match to TRBD1 covers 9 bases. Germline assignment: CDR1 ENHRY and CDR2 SYGVKD. The CDR3 is 17 amino acids. CDR3 residues: CASSYEDPRDRDEKLFF. CDR3 bases: TGTGCCAGCAGTTACGAAGACCCCCGGGACAGGGATGAAAAACTGTTTTTT.

This clone is medium-sized (0.01 to 0.1%) in the sample. The genes are TRBV6-1 and TRBJ1-5; D is unclear. The CDR3 has 14 amino acids. Germline assignment: CDR1 MNHNS and CDR2 SASEGT. The V and J ends lost 3 bases and 4 bases respectively, with 10 bases between them. For the CDR3, the DNA is TGTGCCAGCAGTGAGGCCGAGGAAAATCAGCCCCAGCATTTT. It codes for CASSEAEENQPQHF.

The genes are TRBV29-1 and TRBJ1-2, with 9 bases aligning to TRBD1. V lost 2 bases, J lost 3 bases, and 7 bases stayed unmatched. The CDR3 spans 15 residues. CDR1 SQVTM and CDR2 ANQGSEA come from the germline V gene. Written as DNA, the CDR3 is TGCAGCGTTGAATACCCCGGACAGGGGCACTATGGCTACACCTTC. Protein product: CSVEYPGQGHYGYTF.

The V gene is TRBV6-5, the J gene TRBJ1-1; D remains unclear. Trimming pared 5 bases from V and 3 bases from J, leaving 10 bases between. Germline assignment: CDR1 MNHEY and CDR2 SVGAGI. This CDR3 contains 13 residues. The CDR3 spells CASSISADTEAFF. The CDR3 DNA is TGTGCCAGCAGTATCTCGGCGGACACTGAAGCTTTCTTT.

The chain is built from TRBV28 and TRBJ1-2; the D gene is possibly TRBD1 (6 bases). V lost 5 bases to trimming and J lost 3 bases, with 10 bases between them. This CDR3 is 13 amino acids long. Looked up from germline, CDR1 is MDHEN and CDR2 is SYDVKM. The CDR3 DNA is TGTGCCAGCAGTACCCGACAGGACTATGGCTACACCTTC. It specifies CASSTRQDYGYTF.

The chain is built from TRBV20-1 and TRBJ1-2; no clear D. The ends were cut back, 6 bases at V and 7 bases at J, with 12 bases in the middle. This CDR3 contains 11 residues. Per germline, CDR1 DFQATT and CDR2 SNEGSKA (reference sequence). Written as DNA, the CDR3 is TGCAGTGCCCGAGAGGGTTTTGGCTACACCTTC. As protein: CSAREGFGYTF.

This clone has a handful of counts. The rearrangement links TRBV18 to TRBJ1-3; 7 positions match TRBD1. Germline V CDR1 and CDR2: KGHSH, LQKENI. Trimming at V came to 2 bases and at J to 5 bases, leaving 6 bases not matched to a gene. CDR3 length: 15 residues. This CDR3 is CASSPGLQGRNTIYF. The CDR3 DNA is TGTGCCAGCTCACCAGGGCTACAGGGGCGAAACACCATATATTTT.

V is TRBV9 and J is TRBJ1-1, with 7 nucleotides matching TRBD1. V was pared by 4 bases and J by 4 bases, with 10 bases of the junction left unmatched. This CDR3 has 15 residues. Germline V gives CDR1 SGDLS, CDR2 YYNGEE. Here the CDR3 DNA reads TGTGCCAGCAGCTCCCAAGGGGGCGTTAGCACTGAAGCTTTCTTT. It translates to CASSSQGGVSTEAFF.

The chain couples TRBV4-1 to TRBJ2-7; 8 bases align to TRBD2. This CDR3 has 16 residues. Germline CDR1 is MGHRA and CDR2 is YSYEKL. V dropped 3 bases and J dropped 4; count of bases not matched to a gene: 11. CDR3 in amino acids: CASSHLVLAAQYEQYF. The CDR3 nucleotides read TGCGCCAGCAGCCACCTCGTACTAGCGGCCCAATACGAGCAGTACTTC.

V usage is TRBV5-1 and J usage is TRBJ2-3, with TRBD2 matching over 8 bases. The germline CDR1 and CDR2 sequences are SGHRS and YFSETQ. The J segment lost 6 bases and the V segment lost 4 bases, leaving 7 bases of the junction unmatched. This CDR3 is 14 amino acids long. This chain's CDR3 is CASSAGGQLDTQYF. In DNA form, the CDR3 reads TGCGCCAGCAGCGCGGGGGGCCAGTTGGATACGCAGTATTTT.

The V call is TRBV15, the J call TRBJ1-2, with TRBD1 as a possible D gene (6 bases). V dropped 6 bases and J dropped 0 bases, with 8 bases sitting between them. The CDR3 has 13 residues. Germline V lookup: CDR1 LNHNV, CDR2 YYDKDF (reference sequence). CDR3 sequence reads: CATRAGANYGYTF. CDR3 sequence (DNA): TGTGCCACCAGGGCAGGGGCTAACTATGGCTACACCTTC.

The chain joins TRBV27 to TRBJ1-3; D is undetermined. The V end lost 5 bases, the J end lost 0 bases, and 8 bases lay between the germline ends. Germline V gene lookup returns CDR1 MNHEY and CDR2 SMNVEV (reference sequence). The CDR3 is made up of 14 amino acids. CDR3 in amino acids: CASSLSSSGNTIYF. DNA for the CDR3: TGTGCCAGCAGTCTAAGTTCCTCTGGAAACACCATATATTTT.

This clone has just a few counts. V is TRBV5-6 and J is TRBJ2-3; the match to TRBD1 covers 7 bases. The CDR3 covers 15 residues. The germline V gene has CDR1 SGHDT and CDR2 YYEEEE. The trim removed 1 base at V and 1 base at J, leaving 3 bases unmatched. The CDR3 sequence is CASSLTGQGTDTQYF. CDR3 nucleotide sequence: TGTGCCAGCAGCTTGACTGGACAGGGCACAGATACGCAGTATTTT.